The 28 T cell receptor beta chains presented below share a single source sample, sequenced in a study of OX40 agonist ivuxolimab in advanced cancers. Libraries were prepared by immunoSEQ multiplex PCR; TCRdb keeps only in-frame clonotypes and omits some of them. The profile shows about 6,700 clones, approximately 94% of them singletons. The source material was CD4+ or CD8+ T cells sorted from blood, sampled in a trial of the OX40 agonist ivuxolimab. The receptors originated from an adult with an advanced solid tumor such as melanoma, head and neck, liver or kidney cancer.

The V and J genes are TRBV28 and TRBJ2-7; 7 nucleotides agree with TRBD1. The CDR3 totals 16 residues. The junction had 8 bases not matched to a gene; V was cut back by 3 bases and J by 0 bases. Germline lookup yields CDR1 MDHEN and CDR2 SYDVKM. The CDR3: CASSFGDRVNSYEQYF. For the CDR3, the DNA is TGTGCCAGCAGTTTCGGAGACAGGGTCAACTCCTACGAGCAGTACTTC.

This chain connects TRBV30 to TRBJ2-7, with 12 bases aligning to TRBD2. The germline gives CDR1 GTSNPN, CDR2 SVGIG (reference sequence). The J segment lost 3 bases and the V segment lost 0 bases, leaving 12 bases of the junction unmatched. CDR3 size: 18 residues. For the CDR3, the DNA is TGTGCCTGGAGTGTACTAGCGGGAGGACCTACTCAATTCTACGAGCAGTACTTC. Translating it yields CAWSVLAGGPTQFYEQYF.

The chain joins TRBV4-1 to TRBJ2-7; perhaps D is TRBD1 or TRBD2 (5 bases each). From germline, CDR1 is MGHRA and CDR2 YSYEKL. CDR3 size: 15 residues. Deletions cut 1 base from V and 3 bases from J, with 13 bases between. CDR3 loop: CASSQGPGRNYEQYF. The CDR3, as DNA: TGCGCCAGCAGCCAAGGTCCGGGACGGAACTACGAGCAGTACTTC.

This clone showed up just a few times. CDR3 region: CASREGLAASTDTQYF. The DNA for the CDR3 is TGTGCCAGCAGGGAAGGGCTAGCGGCGAGCACAGATACGCAGTATTTT. The genes are TRBV7-3 and TRBJ2-3; TRBD2 aligns across 7 bases. Per germline, CDR1 SGHTA and CDR2 FQGTGA. The CDR3 consists of 16 residues. After removal of 6 bases from V and 0 bases from J, the junction contained 9 bases not matched to a gene.

Comments on this clone: Other nucleotide sequences in the sample specify the same CDR3. The genes are TRBV5-1 and TRBJ2-1; 11 bases are a match to TRBD1. With V trimmed by 0 bases and J by 8 bases, 7 bases remained unmatched. The CDR3 spans 16 residues. Germline V CDR1 and CDR2: SGHRS, YFSETQ. For the CDR3, the DNA is TGCGCCAGCAGCTTGGGGCCGGGACAGGGGGGCTATGAGCAGTTCTTC. Translated: CASSLGPGQGGYEQFF.

The chain couples TRBV7-9 to TRBJ1-2; 10 bases agree with TRBD1. The CDR3 length is 14 residues. Germline loops: CDR1 SEHNR, CDR2 FQNEAQ (reference sequence). V lost 5 bases to trimming and J lost 7 bases; unmatched junction nucleotides: 7. The CDR3: CASSPGTGVFGYTF. The CDR3 DNA reads as TGTGCCAGCAGCCCCGGGACAGGGGTATTTGGCTACACCTTC.

This chain uses TRBV11-2 with TRBJ1-1; D uncertain. V was cut by 5 bases and J by 1 base, with 11 bases left in between. Germline CDR1 reads SGHAT; CDR2 reads FQNNGV. CDR3 length: 14 residues. Here the CDR3 reads CASSSSGKNTEAFF. Written as DNA, the CDR3 is TGTGCCAGCAGCAGTTCCGGGAAGAACACTGAAGCTTTCTTT.

The genes are TRBV5-1 and TRBJ1-2; D remains unclear. Germline V gene lookup returns CDR1 SGHRS and CDR2 YFSETQ. The CDR3 runs 14 residues. The V end was cut by 0 bases, the J end by 2 bases, with 8 bases between. The CDR3 nucleotides are TGCGCCAGCAGCTTGGTTGACGGCAACTATGGCTACACCTTC. Its translation: CASSLVDGNYGYTF.

The rearrangement links TRBV18 to TRBJ1-5; TRBD1 agrees at 8 bases. With 0 bases clipped from V and 3 bases from J, the junction kept 7 bases outside the gene matches. CDR3 length: 17 residues. CDR1 is KGHSH and CDR2 is LQKENI in the germline V gene. The CDR3 is CASSPPTGGNNNQPQHF. Written as DNA, the CDR3 is TGTGCCAGCTCACCACCAACAGGGGGAAATAACAATCAGCCCCAGCATTTT.

The chain couples TRBV5-1 to TRBJ2-3; weak D call: TRBD2 (5 bases). The germline CDR1 and CDR2 sequences are SGHRS and YFSETQ. V lost 4 bases and J 0 bases, leaving 15 bases between the germline ends. The CDR3 is 16 residues long. CDR3 protein: CASSPKTSSSTDTQYF. In DNA form, the CDR3 reads TGCGCCAGCAGCCCGAAAACTAGTAGCAGCACAGATACGCAGTATTTT.

The CDR3 is CATSPGSQETQYF. DNA for the CDR3: TGTGCCACCAGCCCAGGCTCCCAAGAGACCCAGTACTTC. V gene TRBV15 combines with J gene TRBJ2-5; the D is unclear. The germline V gene encodes CDR1 LNHNV and CDR2 YYDKDF (reference sequence). This CDR3 is built from 13 residues. The V gene lost 5 bases and the J gene lost 1 base, with 8 bases spanning the gap.

In this sample, this clone turned up once. The chain has TRBV7-9 and TRBJ1-1, with D uncertain. V was clipped by 3 bases and J by 1 base, with 12 bases between them. The CDR3 contains 15 residues. Germline CDR1 and CDR2: SEHNR and FQNEAQ (reference sequence). CDR3 sequence reads: CASSFTLTGNTEAFF. The CDR3 DNA reads as TGTGCCAGCAGCTTTACCCTGACGGGGAACACTGAAGCTTTCTTT.

V usage is TRBV20-1 and J usage is TRBJ2-7; TRBD2 might be the D (6 bases). CDR1 is DFQATT and CDR2 is SNEGSKA in the germline V gene (reference sequence). The CDR3 contains 11 residues. With 6 bases removed from V and 12 bases from J, the gap between germline ends came to 18 bases. In DNA form, the CDR3 reads TGCAGTGCCCCCGTTGCGGGACTCTGGTACTTC. Its protein is CSAPVAGLWYF.

The chain combines TRBV5-4 with TRBJ1-1, with 10 bases identical to TRBD1. Germline lookup yields CDR1 SGHNT and CDR2 YYREEE (reference sequence). The CDR3 sequence is 14 residues long. V shed 4 bases, J shed 4 bases, and the junction held 4 bases outside the gene matches. For the CDR3, the DNA is TGTGCCAGCAGCCTGGGACAGGGGATCACTGAAGCTTTCTTT. Translation gives CASSLGQGITEAFF.

The CDR3 sequence is CASSEDRTFHF. As DNA, the CDR3 is TGTGCCAGCAGTGAGGACCGGACGTTCCACTTT. The chain carries TRBV6-1 and TRBJ1-6; D uncertain. Germline V gene sequence: CDR1 MNHNS, CDR2 SASEGT. The CDR3 covers 11 residues. V gave up 3 bases and J gave up 17 bases, with 11 bases separating them.

The genes are TRBV7-3 and TRBJ2-7; tentatively, D is TRBD2 (6 bases). Trimming left V 5 bases short and J 4 bases short, with 18 bases between. Germline CDR1 and CDR2: SGHTA and FQGTGA. The CDR3 is 15 amino acids. CDR3 DNA sequence: TGTGCCAGCAGCCCGCGCCACGGGGACTTTTACGAGCAGTACTTC. This codes for CASSPRHGDFYEQYF.

The chain couples TRBV29-1 to TRBJ1-2; 9 bases line up with TRBD1. The CDR3 covers 12 residues. With 3 bases clipped from V and 4 bases from J, the junction kept 0 bases outside the gene matches. CDR1 is SQVTM and CDR2 is ANQGSEA in the germline V gene. In DNA, the CDR3 is TGCAGCGTTGAGACAGGGGGCTATGGCTACACCTTC. It encodes CSVETGGYGYTF.

CDR3 sequence: CASSVDGGAQETQYF. The CDR3 region has the DNA TGTGCCAGCAGCGTCGACGGAGGGGCCCAAGAGACCCAGTACTTC. The chain recombines TRBV5-4 with TRBJ2-5; a possible D gene is TRBD2 (6 bases). V lost 4 bases and J lost 1, with 14 bases in between. Germline V CDR1 and CDR2: SGHNT, YYREEE (reference sequence). This CDR3 contains 15 residues.

The chain links TRBV28 to TRBJ1-5; D is uncertain. V lost 2 bases and J lost 2, with 10 bases in between. Germline lookup yields CDR1 MDHEN and CDR2 SYDVKM. This CDR3 spans 15 amino acids. The CDR3 region is CASSLSLAGNQPQHF. The CDR3 nucleotides read TGTGCCAGCAGTTTAAGTCTAGCTGGCAATCAGCCCCAGCATTTT.

The V call is TRBV7-3, the J call TRBJ2-2, with D perhaps matching TRBD1 (6 bases). Germline V gene sequence: CDR1 SGHTA, CDR2 FQGTGA. Trimming pared 4 bases from V and 1 base from J, leaving 7 bases between. This CDR3 is built from 14 residues. This chain's CDR3 is CASSSGQNTGELFF. CDR3 coding DNA: TGTGCCAGCAGCTCGGGACAGAACACCGGGGAGCTGTTTTTT.

This chain uses TRBV11-3 with TRBJ2-2; 9 nucleotides match TRBD2. Trimming cost V 5 bases and J 6 bases; bases outside gene matches: 1. The CDR3 has 13 amino acids. Looked up from germline, CDR1 is SGHNT and CDR2 is YENEEA. The CDR3 region is CASSRLAAGELFF. The DNA for the CDR3 is TGTGCCAGCAGCCGACTAGCGGCCGGGGAGCTGTTTTTT. The full variable domain, completed using reference TRBV11-3 and TRBJ2-2, is EAGVVQSPRYKIIEKKQPVAFWCNPISGHNTLYWYLQNLGQGPELLIRYENEEAVDDSQLPKDRFSAERLKGVDSTLKIQPAELGDSAVYLCASSRLAAGELFFGEGSRLTVL.

This clone was counted once. The chain combines TRBV10-3 with TRBJ2-1, with a possible D match to TRBD2 (5 bases). V lost 6 bases, J lost 0 bases, and 12 bases lay in between. Germline V gene data show CDR1 as ENHRY and CDR2 as SYGVKD. The CDR3 is made up of 15 amino acids. This chain's CDR3 is CAISVERSSYNEQFF. For the CDR3, the DNA is TGTGCCATCAGCGTAGAGCGGAGCTCCTACAATGAGCAGTTCTTC.

The genes are TRBV5-4 and TRBJ2-7; D is ambiguous. CDR1 SGHNT and CDR2 YYREEE come from the germline V gene (reference sequence). V dropped 2 bases and J dropped 3 bases, with 3 bases sitting between them. The CDR3 extends over 11 amino acids. This CDR3 reads CASSLDYEQYF. The CDR3 DNA is TGTGCCAGCAGCTTAGACTACGAGCAGTACTTC.

V usage is TRBV19 and J usage is TRBJ2-2, with D perhaps TRBD1 or TRBD2 (6 bases each). The germline gives CDR1 LNHDA, CDR2 SQIVND (reference sequence). The CDR3 has 15 residues. V lost 6 bases and J 3 bases, leaving 14 bases between the germline ends. CDR3 DNA: TGTGCCAGTAGCCCCGTTCGGGGGCACACCGGGGAGCTGTTTTTT. Its protein product is CASSPVRGHTGELFF. Based on the CDR3 plus reference TRBV19 and TRBJ2-2, the full variable domain is DGGITQSPKYLFRKEGQNVTLSCEQNLNHDAMYWYRQDPGQGLRLIYYSQIVNDFQKGDIAEGYSVSREKKESFPLTVTSAQKNPTAFYLCASSPVRGHTGELFFGEGSRLTVL.

CDR3 region: CASSLLQGYSPLHF. As DNA, the CDR3 is TGTGCCAGCAGCTTATTACAGGGATACTCACCCCTCCACTTT. The chain couples TRBV5-6 to TRBJ1-6; D possibly corresponds to TRBD1 (6 bases). V lost 2 bases, J lost 10 bases, and 13 bases lay in between. The CDR3 spans 14 residues. Per germline, CDR1 SGHDT and CDR2 YYEEEE.

In this sample, this clone turned up a few times. The rearrangement uses TRBV30 and TRBJ1-1; D uncertain. The V and J ends lost 8 bases and 8 bases respectively, with 6 bases between them. The CDR3 totals 8 residues. Germline V CDR1 and CDR2: GTSNPN, SVGIG (reference sequence). CDR3 region: CAVREAFF. The DNA of the CDR3 is TGTGCCGTCAGGGAAGCTTTCTTT.

The chain links TRBV7-2 to TRBJ2-3, with TRBD1 matching 8 bases. Germline lookup yields CDR1 SGHTA and CDR2 FQGNSA. V was pared by 1 base and J by 4 bases, with 4 bases of the junction left unmatched. CDR3 length: 15 amino acids. The CDR3 reads CASSLVTGVADTQYF. The DNA of the CDR3 is TGTGCCAGCAGCTTAGTGACAGGGGTCGCAGATACGCAGTATTTT.

The chain is built from TRBV29-1 and TRBJ1-2; D not resolved. This CDR3 is built from 12 residues. Trimming cost V 4 bases and J 1 base, with 7 bases left between them. CDR1 is SQVTM, CDR2 ANQGSEA, per germline. The CDR3 DNA follows: TGCAGCGTTGCCGAAAGTAACTATGGCTACACCTTC. This gives the protein CSVAESNYGYTF.